A selection of T cell receptor beta chains follows, all from one sample in a study of blood T cell repertoires in COVID-19. Clones were read by immunoSEQ multiplex PCR, and TCRdb kept only the in-frame ones, dropping some. The table includes hundreds of thousands of clones, 70% to 90% detected once. Sequences were obtained from peripheral blood. Every receptor here comes from a woman aged 18-29 years who had recovered from COVID-19. Both conserved end residues are part of each CDR3. The order of the fields is CDR3 protein, D gene, J gene, clone size, V gene. The D gene is left open where the match is weak. The size entry is marked missing in some rows and otherwise reads once, few, many or a size class.

CASSVGGGSSYNEQFF TRBD2 TRBJ2-1 NA TRBV9
CASSEKGAGTSASYEQYF TRBD2 TRBJ2-7 NA TRBV10-2
CASSYSGLVLYGYTF NA TRBJ1-2 once TRBV6-2/TRBV6-3
CASSEPIAVTDTQYF NA TRBJ2-3 few TRBV2
CATRTPPGQENSYEQYF TRBD1 TRBJ2-7 NA TRBV10-3
CASSGTGFSGNTIYF NA TRBJ1-3 once TRBV5-1
CASSQHSWTSGSNEQFF TRBD2 TRBJ2-1 NA TRBV4-1
CASSQGTSSTDTQYF TRBD2 TRBJ2-3 NA TRBV3-1/TRBV3-2
CASSIGGYNQPQHF NA TRBJ1-5 NA TRBV19
CASSQDPTGRNQPQHF NA TRBJ1-5 NA TRBV4-1
CASSESRVSASGRIEQYF TRBD2 TRBJ2-7 NA TRBV10-1
CASSQHDRGYGYTF TRBD1 TRBJ1-2 NA TRBV4-2
CASSLVAGANEQFF NA TRBJ2-1 NA TRBV7-9
CASSYQDRGFEQYF TRBD1 TRBJ2-7 NA TRBV6-5
CASRGGTQETQYF NA TRBJ2-5 NA TRBV6-5
CASSLGGYRDRGNEQFF NA TRBJ2-1 NA TRBV7-9
CASSFIGDNYEQYF NA TRBJ2-7 NA TRBV27
CASSAGGNTEAFF TRBD1 TRBJ1-1 NA TRBV9
CASSFDREVDTEAFF TRBD1 TRBJ1-1 NA TRBV19
CSVLISNQPQHF NA TRBJ1-5 NA TRBV29-1
CASSEAAAGGFYEQYF TRBD2 TRBJ2-7 NA TRBV2
CASSQQGNGGTDTQYF NA TRBJ2-3 NA TRBV4-3
CASSAPGTRSTDTQYF NA TRBJ2-3 few TRBV25-1
CASSTPPRGYTF NA TRBJ1-2 once TRBV27
CASSFIPQGAGYNEQFF TRBD1 TRBJ2-1 NA TRBV7-2
CAVAGTTANTGELFF TRBD2 TRBJ2-2 NA TRBV10-3
CATSDSRRTSGNNEQFF TRBD2 TRBJ2-1 NA TRBV24-1
CASSPYPRSTQNTF NA TRBJ1-2 NA TRBV14
CASSLDRGNTEAFF TRBD1 TRBJ1-1 once TRBV27
CASSPPGQTYEQYF TRBD1 TRBJ2-7 NA TRBV4-1
CAWTGENNEKLFF NA TRBJ1-4 NA TRBV30
CASSQPSGDREFRSSYNEQFF NA TRBJ2-1 NA TRBV4-3